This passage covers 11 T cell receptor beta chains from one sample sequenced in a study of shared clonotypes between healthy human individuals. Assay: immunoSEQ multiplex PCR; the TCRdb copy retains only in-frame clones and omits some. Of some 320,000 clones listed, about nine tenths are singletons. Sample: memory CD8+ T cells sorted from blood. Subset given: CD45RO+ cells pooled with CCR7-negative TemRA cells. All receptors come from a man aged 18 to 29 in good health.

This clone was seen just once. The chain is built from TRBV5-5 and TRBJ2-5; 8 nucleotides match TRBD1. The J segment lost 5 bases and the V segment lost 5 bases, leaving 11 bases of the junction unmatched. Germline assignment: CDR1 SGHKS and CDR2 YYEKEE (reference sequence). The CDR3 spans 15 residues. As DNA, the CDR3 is TGTGCCAGCAGTCAGGTTCTGGACAGGGTGGAGACCCAGTACTTC. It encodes CASSQVLDRVETQYF.

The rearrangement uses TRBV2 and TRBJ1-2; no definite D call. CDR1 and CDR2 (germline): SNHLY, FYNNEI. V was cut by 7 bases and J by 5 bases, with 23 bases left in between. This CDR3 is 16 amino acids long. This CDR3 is CASTPAVGAIFYGYTF. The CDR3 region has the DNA TGTGCCAGCACCCCGGCCGTTGGAGCGATTTTTTATGGCTACACCTTC.

Written as DNA, the CDR3 is TGTGCCAGCAGCGTAACCCTCGGGGGAGCCGGGGAGCTGTTTTTT. It is translated as CASSVTLGGAGELFF. The genes are TRBV9 and TRBJ2-2, with D perhaps TRBD2 (6 bases). The CDR3 contains 15 residues. Germline CDR1 SGDLS, CDR2 YYNGEE. With 1 base removed from V and 6 bases from J, the gap between germline ends came to 13 bases.

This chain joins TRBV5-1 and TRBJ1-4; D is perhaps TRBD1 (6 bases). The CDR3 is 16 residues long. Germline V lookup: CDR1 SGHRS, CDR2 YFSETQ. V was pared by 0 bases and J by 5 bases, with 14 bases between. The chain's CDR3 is CASSLEPQGGNEKLFF. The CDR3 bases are TGCGCCAGCAGCTTGGAGCCACAGGGAGGGAATGAAAAACTGTTTTTT.

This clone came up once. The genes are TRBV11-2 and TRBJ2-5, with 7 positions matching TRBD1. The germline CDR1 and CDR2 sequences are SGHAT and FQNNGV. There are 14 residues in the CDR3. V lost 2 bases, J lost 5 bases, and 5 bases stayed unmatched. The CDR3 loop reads CASSLPTGVETQYF. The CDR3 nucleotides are TGTGCCAGCAGCTTACCAACAGGGGTTGAGACCCAGTACTTC.

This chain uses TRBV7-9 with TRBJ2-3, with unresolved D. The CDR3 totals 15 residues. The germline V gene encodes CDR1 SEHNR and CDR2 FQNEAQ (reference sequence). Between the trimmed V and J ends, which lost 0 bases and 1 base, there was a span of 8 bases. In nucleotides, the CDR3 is TGTGCCAGCAGCTTAGCGCCAACAGGCACAGATACGCAGTATTTT. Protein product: CASSLAPTGTDTQYF.

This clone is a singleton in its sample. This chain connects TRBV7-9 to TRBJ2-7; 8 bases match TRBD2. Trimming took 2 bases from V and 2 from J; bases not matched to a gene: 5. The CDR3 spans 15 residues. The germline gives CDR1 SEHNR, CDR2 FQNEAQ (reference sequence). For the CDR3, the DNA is TGTGCCAGCAGCTTAACAGGGACTAGACCCTACGAGCAGTACTTC. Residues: CASSLTGTRPYEQYF.

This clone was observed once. CDR3 bases: TGTGCCAGCAGCGTAGGACGGAGCCTGGAGACCCAGTACTTC. Residues: CASSVGRSLETQYF. The chain couples TRBV9 to TRBJ2-5; D gene unclear. Between the trimmed V and J ends, which lost 0 bases and 5 bases, there was a span of 11 bases. CDR3 length equals 14 residues. The germline CDR1 and CDR2 sequences are SGDLS and YYNGEE.

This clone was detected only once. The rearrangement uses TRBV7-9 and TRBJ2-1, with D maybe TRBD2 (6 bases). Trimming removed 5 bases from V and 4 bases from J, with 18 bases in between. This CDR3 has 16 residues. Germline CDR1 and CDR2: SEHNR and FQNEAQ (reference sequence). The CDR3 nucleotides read TGTGCCAGCAGCCCCCCGTTTGGCGGGGAGTACAATGAGCAGTTCTTC. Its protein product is CASSPPFGGEYNEQFF.

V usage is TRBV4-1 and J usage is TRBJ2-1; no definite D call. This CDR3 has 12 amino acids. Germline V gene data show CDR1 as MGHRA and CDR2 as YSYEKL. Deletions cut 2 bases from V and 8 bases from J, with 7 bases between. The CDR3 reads CASSQTLDEQFF. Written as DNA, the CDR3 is TGCGCCAGCAGCCAAACCTTGGATGAGCAGTTCTTC.

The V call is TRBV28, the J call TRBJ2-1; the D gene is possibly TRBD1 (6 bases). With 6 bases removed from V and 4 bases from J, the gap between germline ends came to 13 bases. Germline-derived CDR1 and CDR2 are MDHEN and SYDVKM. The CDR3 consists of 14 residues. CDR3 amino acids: CASSQAGQYNEQFF. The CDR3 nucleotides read TGTGCCAGCAGCCAAGCCGGACAGTACAATGAGCAGTTCTTC.